This T cell receptor (beta chain) emerged from a study of vaccination effects on CD4 cells after COVID-19 (dated by TCRdb to 2022 to 2024). Notes on the research overall: Post-vaccine samples across the study were collected a median of 72 days after the second dose, with a range of 14 to 241. SARS-CoV-2 spike-specific CD4+ TCR repertoires from before and after mRNA vaccination were compared in COVID-19 convalescent patients and in infection-naive vaccine recipients. The full study included over 8 COVID-19 convalescent patients and a handful of SARS-CoV-2-naive healthy vaccine recipients. Cultures from other donors in the study were sequenced using the Oncomine TCR Beta short-read assay on an Illumina iSeq 100.

This clone turned up a few times. Its antigen is currently not known. Base qualities are not provided; no much larger clone lies one nucleotide away. The ViraFEST assay stimulated PBMC with viral peptide pools and then used TCR sequencing to identify antigen-specific CD4+ T cell clonotypes by expansion. After around ten days of culture, CD4+ T cells were isolated with the EasySep CD4+ T cell isolation kit. Each participant got two doses of an mRNA SARS-CoV-2 vaccine, either BNT162b2 or mRNA-1273. Negative nucleocapsid antibody results before and after vaccination confirmed that the healthy vaccine recipients had no prior SARS-CoV-2 infection. Fewer than 2.5 million PBMC per well were cultured in IMDM with about 5% human AB serum, around 9.1 IU/ml IL-2 and gentamicin, plus 10 ug/ml peptides. On days 3 and 7, half of the culture medium was replaced with fresh IL-2-containing medium. Each peptide stimulation condition was cultured in triplicate wells unless otherwise noted. Using Ficoll-Paque Plus gradient centrifugation, PBMC were separated from whole blood and then either used fresh or cryopreserved at -140C. The spike proteins of SARS-CoV-2 and of the common cold coronaviruses HCoV-NL63, HCoV-OC43 and HCoV-229E were spanned by overlapping peptide pools. The QIAamp micro DNA kit was used to extract genomic DNA from the cultured CD4+ T cells.

General conclusions and limits of the study: Clones induced by infection and clones induced by vaccination both contracted markedly at late timepoints after vaccination, which fits with T cell responses waning over time. Limitations of the study were the small number of convalescent patients and the absence of early post-infection timepoints. In healthy vaccine recipients, vaccine-induced clones were almost all SARS-CoV-2 mono-reactive, with only 1 of 255 being cross-reactive with common cold coronaviruses.

The CDR3 numbers 16 residues from cysteine through phenylalanine. Only the CDR3 DNA stays, 48 bases, in frame from base 1. V is reduced by 5 bases and J by 0 bases, leaving a spacing of 11 bases between them. CDR1 and CDR2 are read off the germline V gene as SGHVS and FQNEAQ. Libraries came from the immunoSEQ multiplex PCR assay. TCR beta CDR3 sequencing was performed on DNA from the cultured, isolated CD4+ T cells. The original methods were these. Non-productive TCR sequences were removed and reads were trimmed to the CDR3 region, keeping CDR3s of at least 7 amino acids. Antigen-specific clonotypes were identified using the MANAFEST web app by comparison of expansion in peptide wells against reference cultures. To be called positive, a clone needed expansion at FDR<0.05 compared with the reference and with all other wells, an odds ratio greater than 5, and a frequency greater than 0.1% in two replicate wells. Clonotypes significantly expanded in SARS-CoV-2 spike wells and in at least one common cold coronavirus spike condition were defined as cross-reactive. Using the stringdist R package, CDR3 similarity was measured by Levenshtein distance, and unrooted trees were constructed with ape in R 3.6.1. Not all clones reach the TCRdb copy of this immuneACCESS table, which keeps in-frame sequences only. Checked studies attribute under half of the gap to unresolved V genes and leave the rest unexplained. V and J calls and clone size are copied from that table; D and trimming were computed from the DNA. This sample comprises 20,000 to 25,000 clones, less than 85% of them detected only once. Roughly 9.2% of the sample comes from the top ten.

The sample consisted of CD4+ T cells from PBMCs cultured with HCoV-229E spike peptides, taken after COVID-19 vaccination. The sample's cell subset or site, from its label and the paper: HCoV-229E spike overlapping peptide pool stimulation. The rearranged segments are TRBV7-8 and TRBJ1-6; no D gene is confidently identified. This receptor was identified in a human donor who received a COVID-19 vaccine. The DNA reads TGTGCCAGCAGCCCCCAAGAGAGCTCCTATAATTCACCCCTCCACTTT. Its amino acids are CASSPQESSYNSPLHF.